The clone carrying this T cell receptor beta chain was found once. What it binds is unknown. The study pooled second doses at about 4 or about 12 weeks. This record comes from a study of T cell responses to AZD1222 COVID-19 vaccine. General study points: Across spike, vaccine-associated CD4 TCRs were found, dominant at 160-218 and 743-854. In all cases, repertoires were sampled only after the peak T cell response. Nearly half of the spike-specific TCRs reportedly recognize variant regions that carry no mutations.

The table came from immunoSEQ multiplex PCR; TCRdb's copy has only in-frame clones and leaves some out. The table has around 50,000 clones, roughly 85% seen once; the top ten hold around 6.5%. Source: peripheral blood, taken 28 days after the second AZD1222 dose. This TCR was recovered from an adult who received the AZD1222 COVID-19 vaccine.

CDR3 in amino acids: CASSLDEKLFF. The CDR3 bases are TGTGCCAGCAGTTTGGATGAAAAACTGTTTTTT. The chain links TRBV6-2 or TRBV6-3 to TRBJ1-4; D is undetermined. Trimming left V 4 bases short and J 6 bases short, with 3 bases between. The CDR3 runs 11 residues. From germline, CDR1 is MNHEY and CDR2 SVGEGT.